These 2 T cell receptor beta chains originate from one sample sequenced in a study of blood T cells in healthy people across ages. Then a second PCR, running about 7 to 11 cycles, was carried out with a sample-barcoded 5' primer and a J-beta primer mix. MiXCR was run by TCRdb on the 5' RACE reads, yielding one entry per CDR3 protein. The sample has about 1.6 million distinct CDR3 sequences; about 35% are singletons. The material sequenced was blood. These receptors were collected from a woman aged 25 to 45 in good health.

The chain couples TRBV12-3 or TRBV12-4 to TRBJ1-4; D is perhaps TRBD1 (6 bases). Trimming took 5 bases from V and 8 from J, leaving 18 bases between them. CDR3 length equals 15 residues. CDR3 protein: CASSQGGTRSEKLFF. CDR3 nucleotide sequence: TGTGCCAGCAGTCAAGGGGGGACAAGAAGCGAAAAACTGTTTTTT.

Many counts were recorded for this clonotype. The genes are TRBV29-1 and TRBJ1-2, with 7 bases identical to TRBD1. The ends lost 6 bases at V and 8 bases at J; junction bases unmatched: 9. Germline assignment: CDR1 SQVTM and CDR2 ANQGSEA. The CDR3 sequence is 12 residues long. CDR3 nucleotides: TGCAGCGTGAGACAGGGACGCGGAGGCTACACCTTC. It is translated as CSVRQGRGGYTF.